This T cell receptor (beta chain) was captured in a study of blood T cell repertoires in COVID-19. In germline, CDR1 is SQVTM, CDR2 ANQGSEA. V trimming: 2 bases; J trimming: 2 bases; junction bases outside the gene matches: 11. The CDR3 length is 17 residues. As originally analysed: Counts of nucleated cells, estimated from reference gene primer amplification, were obtained. Sequenced by immunoSEQ multiplex PCR; TCRdb stores in-frame clones only, minus some. The V and J calls and clone size are taken from that table; D and trimming were inferred from the DNA. The data hold 100,000 to 150,000 clones, with approximately 80% observed a single time.

V is TRBV29-1 and J is TRBJ2-4, with 8 bases that match TRBD2. The TCR sequence derives from a man aged 35-49 years with active or convalescent COVID-19. Material: peripheral blood. Here the CDR3 reads CSVERGRGGATKNIQYF. For the CDR3, the DNA is TGCAGCGTTGAAAGGGGCCGGGGGGGCGCGACCAAAAACATTCAGTACTTC.